Following are 14 T cell receptor beta chains from one sample sequenced in a study of graft-versus-host responses after intestinal transplantation. Generated by immunoSEQ multiplex PCR, the TCRdb table keeps only in-frame clones and is missing some. The sample carries about 20,000 clones, approximately 86% recorded once. Sequenced material: PBMCs, taken about 240 days after intestinal transplant. All receptors come from a human patient who received an intestinal transplant, so some T cells may come from the graft donor.

The chain joins TRBV2 to TRBJ1-2; 7 bases align to TRBD1. J gave up 3 bases and V 9 bases, and 10 bases lay outside the gene matches. The CDR3 runs to 14 residues. Germline V gene data show CDR1 as SNHLY and CDR2 as FYNNEI. This CDR3 reads CASSDRDSDYGYTF. The DNA for the CDR3 is TGTGCCAGTTCCGACCGGGACAGCGACTATGGCTACACCTTC.

This clone is a singleton in its sample. The chain is built from TRBV5-1 and TRBJ2-2; D not certain. Looked up from germline, CDR1 is SGHRS and CDR2 is YFSETQ. The CDR3 consists of 13 residues. V was trimmed by 3 bases and J by 4 bases, leaving 7 bases between them. CDR3 loop: CASSWPGTGELFF. CDR3 bases: TGCGCCAGCAGCTGGCCAGGCACCGGGGAGCTGTTTTTT.

The chain combines TRBV5-6 with TRBJ1-2; perhaps TRBD1 as D (6 bases). Trimming took off 6 bases at V and 6 bases at J, with 12 bases between the two ends. Per germline, CDR1 SGHDT and CDR2 YYEEEE. The CDR3 spans 12 residues. CDR3 amino acids: CASTKGGHGYTF. DNA for the CDR3: TGTGCCAGCACCAAGGGGGGGCATGGCTACACCTTC. Filled out from reference TRBV5-6 and TRBJ1-2, the complete variable domain reads DAGVTQSPTHLIKTRGQQVTLRCSPKSGHDTVSWYQQALGQGPQFIFQYYEEEERQRGNFPDRFSGHQFPNYSSELNVNALLLGDSALYLCASTKGGHGYTFGSGTRLTVV.

The chain carries TRBV19 and TRBJ2-3, with 7 bases fitting TRBD1. Germline V gene lookup returns CDR1 LNHDA and CDR2 SQIVND (reference sequence). Trimming cost V 7 bases and J 1 base; bases outside gene matches: 5. This CDR3 is built from 14 residues. CDR3 sequence reads: CASTPGQRTDTQYF. Written as DNA, the CDR3 is TGTGCCAGTACTCCGGGACAGCGCACAGATACGCAGTATTTT.

The CDR3 nucleotides read TGTGCCAGCAGCACTACACGGGGACTTATCTACGAGCAGTACTTC. It specifies CASSTTRGLIYEQYF. The J gene is TRBJ2-7, the V gene TRBV7-2; D possibly corresponds to TRBD2 (6 bases). V lost 5 bases to trimming and J lost 3 bases, with 17 bases between them. This CDR3 region has 15 residues. Germline V gene sequence: CDR1 SGHTA, CDR2 FQGNSA.

This clone was picked up a small number of times. This chain uses TRBV10-3 with TRBJ2-4; 9 bases align to TRBD1. Trimming removed 0 bases from V and 6 bases from J; junction bases left unmatched: 6. CDR3 length equals 16 residues. Germline-derived CDR1 and CDR2 are ENHRY and SYGVKD. The CDR3 coding sequence is TGTGCCATCAGTGAGTCGACAGGGGGAATTGGAAACATTCAGTACTTC. Protein sequence: CAISESTGGIGNIQYF.

The genes are TRBV19 and TRBJ1-3, with D perhaps TRBD1 (5 bases). Germline lookup yields CDR1 LNHDA and CDR2 SQIVND (reference sequence). The CDR3 sequence is 15 residues long. Trimming stripped 6 bases from V and 4 bases from J, with 16 bases between. The chain's CDR3 is CASSLGAEAGNTIYF. Here the CDR3 DNA reads TGTGCCAGTAGCCTCGGGGCTGAGGCGGGAAACACCATATATTTT. Using reference TRBV19 and TRBJ1-3 for the parts outside the CDR3, the full variable domain is DGGITQSPKYLFRKEGQNVTLSCEQNLNHDAMYWYRQDPGQGLRLIYYSQIVNDFQKGDIAEGYSVSREKKESFPLTVTSAQKNPTAFYLCASSLGAEAGNTIYFGEGSWLTVV.

This chain links TRBV10-2 with TRBJ2-7; unclear D gene. Germline lookup yields CDR1 WSHSY and CDR2 SAAADI. This CDR3 contains 12 residues. V lost 7 bases and J 4 bases, leaving 11 bases between the germline ends. CDR3 nucleotides: TGCGCCAGCAAGGGCTTATTATACGAGCAGTACTTC. This sequence encodes CASKGLLYEQYF.

V and J are TRBV2 and TRBJ1-2; TRBD1 matches 9 bases. Unmatched junction bases numbered 3, after V lost 6 bases and J lost 4 bases. In germline, CDR1 is SNHLY, CDR2 FYNNEI. This CDR3 has 13 amino acids. CDR3 protein: CASRDRGFYGYTF. For the CDR3, the DNA is TGTGCCAGCAGAGACAGGGGGTTCTATGGCTACACCTTC.

The chain has TRBV27 and TRBJ1-1; TRBD1 might be the D (5 bases). The CDR3 extends over 13 amino acids. V was shortened by 4 bases and J by 3 bases, with 9 bases between the two germline ends. Looked up from germline, CDR1 is MNHEY and CDR2 is SMNVEV (reference sequence). CDR3 bases: TGTGCCAGCAGTTGGGGGACCGACACTGAAGCTTTCTTT. Translation gives CASSWGTDTEAFF.

The chain combines TRBV5-6 with TRBJ2-5; TRBD2 matches 7 bases. V gave up 4 bases and J gave up 4 bases; unmatched junction bases: 10. The CDR3 spans 15 residues. Germline CDR1 and CDR2: SGHDT and YYEEEE. CDR3 residues: CASSPSGTMGETQYF. The CDR3 DNA is TGTGCCAGCAGCCCCAGCGGGACCATGGGAGAGACCCAGTACTTC.

This chain connects TRBV11-1 to TRBJ2-3; 7 positions match TRBD2. CDR3 length equals 15 residues. Trimming removed 3 bases from V and 2 bases from J; junction bases left unmatched: 5. Germline V lookup: CDR1 SGHAT, CDR2 FQDESV (reference sequence). This chain's CDR3 is CASSLWRGTTDTQYF. The DNA for the CDR3 is TGTGCCAGCAGCTTGTGGCGGGGGACCACAGATACGCAGTATTTT.

This chain joins TRBV19 and TRBJ1-5; D is undetermined. CDR1 is LNHDA, CDR2 SQIVND, per germline (reference sequence). The CDR3 has 12 residues. Trimming removed 3 bases from V and 5 bases from J, with 5 bases in between. The CDR3 coding sequence is TGTGCCAGTAGTATTTCCCATCAGCCCCAGCATTTT. Translating it yields CASSISHQPQHF.

The chain is built from TRBV10-1 and TRBJ2-7, with D tentatively TRBD1 or TRBD2 (5 bases each). The CDR3 is made up of 13 amino acids. V lost 4 bases and J 4 bases, leaving 11 bases between the germline ends. Germline V gene sequence: CDR1 WNHNN, CDR2 SYGVQD (reference sequence). In DNA, the CDR3 is TGCGCCAGCAGTGGAGGGGCTGGGTACGAGCAGTACTTC. Its translation: CASSGGAGYEQYF.